The 12 T cell receptor beta chains given below trace back to one sample, sequenced in a study of a mutant IDH1 vaccine in newly diagnosed glioma. The assay was immunoSEQ multiplex PCR, and TCRdb's table has in-frame clones only and misses some. The data contain over 60,000 clones, about four fifths of them singletons. These receptors' targets are unknown. Stated time point: week 35, safety follow-up. Every single dose of the vaccine, 300 ug of mutant IDH1 20-mer peptide, came with topical imiquimod. Sample: PBMCs, taken from a glioma patient whose treatment included an IDH1 peptide vaccine. These receptors originate from a man in his forties with glioma.

This chain joins TRBV5-5 and TRBJ1-2; no clear D. CDR1 is SGHKS and CDR2 is YYEKEE in the germline V gene (reference sequence). The ends were cut back, 0 bases at V and 8 bases at J, with 8 bases in the middle. The CDR3 is 12 amino acids. This chain's CDR3 is CASSLAVGGYTF. DNA for the CDR3: TGTGCCAGCAGCTTGGCGGTTGGGGGCTACACCTTC.

The chain is built from TRBV9 and TRBJ2-3; D not certain. The germline V gene encodes CDR1 SGDLS and CDR2 YYNGEE. The CDR3 is 13 residues long. V was clipped by 6 bases and J by 6 bases, with 14 bases between them. In DNA, the CDR3 is TGTGCCAGCATATTCTCCCAGCTGGATACGCAGTATTTT. Its translation: CASIFSQLDTQYF.

The rearrangement uses TRBV19 and TRBJ1-2; D is ambiguous. Trimming took 4 bases from V and 3 from J, leaving 12 bases between them. Germline V gene lookup returns CDR1 LNHDA and CDR2 SQIVND (reference sequence). This CDR3 region has 14 residues. CDR3 amino acids: CASSNAGLHYGYTF. The CDR3 DNA is TGTGCCAGTAGTAACGCCGGGCTACACTATGGCTACACCTTC. The whole variable domain, remainder taken from reference TRBV19 and TRBJ1-2, is DGGITQSPKYLFRKEGQNVTLSCEQNLNHDAMYWYRQDPGQGLRLIYYSQIVNDFQKGDIAEGYSVSREKKESFPLTVTSAQKNPTAFYLCASSNAGLHYGYTFGSGTRLTVV.

The chain couples TRBV5-1 to TRBJ2-2; TRBD1 matches 7 bases. V lost 4 bases to trimming and J lost 6 bases; unmatched junction nucleotides: 9. This CDR3 contains 15 residues. Germline-derived CDR1 and CDR2 are SGHRS and YFSETQ. Here the CDR3 DNA reads TGCGCCAGCAGCGAATCAACAGGGGCATCCGGGGAGCTGTTTTTT. Translated, it gives CASSESTGASGELFF.

This clone was found a few times. The CDR3 protein is CASSLTGTATNTEAFF. In DNA, the CDR3 is TGTGCCAGCAGTTTGACAGGGACAGCGACGAACACTGAAGCTTTCTTT. The chain has TRBV28 and TRBJ1-1, with TRBD1 matching over 7 bases. Trimming cost V 3 bases and J 1 base; bases outside gene matches: 8. CDR1 and CDR2 (germline): MDHEN, SYDVKM. The CDR3 is 16 amino acids.

This chain links TRBV28 with TRBJ1-5, with a tentative D call TRBD1 (6 bases). CDR3 length equals 14 residues. Germline V gene data show CDR1 as MDHEN and CDR2 as SYDVKM. V was trimmed by 6 bases and J by 6 bases, leaving 15 bases between them. CDR3 amino acids: CASSLPGEGQPQHF. CDR3 DNA: TGTGCCAGCAGCCTCCCAGGGGAGGGTCAGCCCCAGCATTTT. The full variable domain, in which reference TRBV28 and TRBJ1-5 provide the parts outside the CDR3, is DVKVTQSSRYLVKRTGEKVFLECVQDMDHENMFWYRQDPGLGLRLIYFSYDVKMKEKGDIPEGYSVSREKKERFSLILESASTNQTSMYLCASSLPGEGQPQHFGDGTRLSIL.

The rearrangement joins TRBV7-6 to TRBJ1-4; D remains ambiguous. Germline V lookup: CDR1 SGHVS, CDR2 FNYEAQ. The CDR3 has 15 residues. Trimming removed 2 bases from V and 10 bases from J, with 17 bases in between. The CDR3 DNA follows: TGTGCCAGCAGCTTACAGCAGGACGGGGAGGGAAAACTGTTTTTT. Translated, it gives CASSLQQDGEGKLFF.

This clone was detected once. The rearrangement links TRBV9 to TRBJ2-5, with D unresolved. The V end was cut by 6 bases, the J end by 9 bases, with 18 bases between. Germline CDR1 is SGDLS and CDR2 is YYNGEE. The CDR3 has 13 amino acids. This CDR3 reads CASTTDTAGAQYF. The DNA for the CDR3 is TGTGCCAGCACCACAGACACTGCCGGTGCCCAGTACTTC.

This clone was detected only a few times. V is TRBV6-5 and J is TRBJ1-1, with D possibly matching TRBD1 (5 bases). V lost 6 bases and J 11 bases, leaving 22 bases between the germline ends. This CDR3 contains 14 residues. The germline V gene encodes CDR1 MNHEY and CDR2 SVGAGI. CDR3 nucleotide sequence: TGTGCCAGCAGCCCTATTGCCTCAGGGAGAACGGCTTTCTTT. Translation gives CASSPIASGRTAFF.

V is TRBV11-2 and J is TRBJ2-3, with TRBD1 matching over 11 bases. Germline V gene data show CDR1 as SGHAT and CDR2 as FQNNGV. CDR3 length: 17 residues. Unmatched junction bases numbered 8, after V lost 1 base and J lost 5 bases. This CDR3 reads CASSLVGGTGGIDTQYF. The CDR3 region has the DNA TGTGCCAGCAGCTTAGTGGGCGGGACAGGGGGTATAGATACGCAGTATTTT. Filled out from reference TRBV11-2 and TRBJ2-3, the complete variable domain reads EAGVAQSPRYKIIEKRQSVAFWCNPISGHATLYWYQQILGQGPKLLIQFQNNGVVDDSQLPKDRFSAERLKGVDSTLKIQPAKLEDSAVYLCASSLVGGTGGIDTQYFGPGTRLTVL.

The chain couples TRBV25-1 to TRBJ2-3; TRBD2 might be the D (6 bases). The CDR3 length is 16 residues. Between the trimmed V and J ends, which lost 4 bases and 0 bases, there was a span of 14 bases. Germline V gene lookup returns CDR1 MGHDK and CDR2 SYGVNS. This CDR3 is CASSVPLAASTDTQYF. The CDR3 coding sequence is TGTGCCAGCAGTGTTCCTTTAGCGGCTAGCACAGATACGCAGTATTTT. Full variable domain (missing parts from reference TRBV25-1 and TRBJ2-3): EADIYQTPRYLVIGTGKKITLECSQTMGHDKMYWYQQDPGMELHLIHYSYGVNSTEKGDLSSESTVSRIRTEHFPLTLESARPSHTSQYLCASSVPLAASTDTQYFGPGTRLTVL.

The chain combines TRBV7-2 with TRBJ2-1, with D unclear. The CDR3 covers 15 residues. Looked up from germline, CDR1 is SGHTA and CDR2 is FQGNSA. V was shortened by 4 bases and J by 4 bases, with 14 bases between the two germline ends. In nucleotides, the CDR3 is TGTGCCAGCAGCTCTTCTGGAGATCTGTACAATGAGCAGTTCTTC. The encoded protein is CASSSSGDLYNEQFF.